This section outlines one T cell receptor beta chain sequence together with its context. Germline V gene data show CDR1 as SGHAT and CDR2 as FQNNGV. The CDR3 contains 17 residues. The ends lost 0 bases at V and 3 bases at J; junction bases unmatched: 4. The sample belongs to a study of blood T cell repertoires in COVID-19. Profiled with immunoSEQ multiplex PCR; TCRdb holds only in-frame clones, not every one. The profile shows approximately 530,000 clones, roughly 91% of them singletons. V and J are TRBV11-2 and TRBJ2-2; 10 nucleotides line up with TRBD2. This sequence was found in a woman in her forties or fifties with COVID-19, enrolled during active disease. Sequencing used peripheral blood. For the CDR3, the DNA is TGTGCCAGCAGCTTAGATCAAGCGGGGGGGTACACCGGGGAGCTGTTTTTT. Its protein is CASSLDQAGGYTGELFF.